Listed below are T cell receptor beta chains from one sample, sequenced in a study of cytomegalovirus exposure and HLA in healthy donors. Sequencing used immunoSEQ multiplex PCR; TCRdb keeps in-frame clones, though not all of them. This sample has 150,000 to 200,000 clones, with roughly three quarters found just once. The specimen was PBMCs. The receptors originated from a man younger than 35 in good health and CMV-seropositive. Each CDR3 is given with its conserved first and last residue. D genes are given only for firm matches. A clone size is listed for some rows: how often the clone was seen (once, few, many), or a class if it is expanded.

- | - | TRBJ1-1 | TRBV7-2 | TGTGCCAGCAGCGTTCCGGGGCGGGACGGCTCTGGAGCTTTCTTT | CASSVPGRDGSGAFF
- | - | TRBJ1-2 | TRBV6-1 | TGTGCCAGCAGGGCGGGAAGTTTATATGGCTACACCTTC | CASRAGSLYGYTF
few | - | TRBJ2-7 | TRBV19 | TGTGCCAGTAGTATTGATTCGGGAGTCGGGTACGAGCAGTACTTC | CASSIDSGVGYEQYF
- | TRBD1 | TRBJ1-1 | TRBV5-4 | TGTGCCAGCAGCAGGGGACAGTTGAACACTGAAGCTTTCTTT | CASSRGQLNTEAFF
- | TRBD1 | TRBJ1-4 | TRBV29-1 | TGCAGCGTTCGCAGGGGGCTCAGTAATGAAAAACTGTTTTTT | CSVRRGLSNEKLFF
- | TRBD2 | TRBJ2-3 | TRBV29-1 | TGCAGCGTTCACGGACTAGCGGGGACTAGCACAGATACGCAGTATTTT | CSVHGLAGTSTDTQYF
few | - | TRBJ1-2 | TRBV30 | TGTGCCTGGAGTGCGGTGGGGGCGTCCGGGAACTATGGCTACACCTTC | CAWSAVGASGNYGYTF
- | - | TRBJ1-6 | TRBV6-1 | TGTGCCAGCAGTGAAGGGGGGGGCTCCTATAATTCACCCCTCCACTTT | CASSEGGGSYNSPLHF
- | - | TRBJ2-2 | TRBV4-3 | TGCGCCAGCAGCCAAGGGATGGGACAGAACACCGGGGAGCTGTTTTTT | CASSQGMGQNTGELFF
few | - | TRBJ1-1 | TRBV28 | TGTGCCAGCAGTCCCTACAGGGATGGCGGTGAAGCTTTCTTT | CASSPYRDGGEAFF
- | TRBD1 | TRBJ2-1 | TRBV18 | TGTGCCAGCTCAGGACAGGGAATCAATGAGCAGTTCTTC | CASSGQGINEQFF
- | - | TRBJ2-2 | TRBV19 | TGTGCCAGTAGTATCCCGGGTAGGGGCACCGGGGAGCTGTTTTTT | CASSIPGRGTGELFF
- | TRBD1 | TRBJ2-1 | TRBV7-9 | TGTGCCAGCAGCCCAAGACAGGGTCCGAACTACAATGAGCAGTTCTTC | CASSPRQGPNYNEQFF
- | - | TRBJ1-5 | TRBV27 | TGTGCCAGCAGTTTTACAGGGAATCAGCCCCAGCATTTT | CASSFTGNQPQHF
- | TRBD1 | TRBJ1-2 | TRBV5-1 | TGCGCCAGCAGCTTGGGGGACAGGGGCAGGGGCTACACCTTC | CASSLGDRGRGYTF
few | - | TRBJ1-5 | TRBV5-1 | TGCGCCAGCAGCTTGTACACAGGGAATCAGCCCCAGCATTTT | CASSLYTGNQPQHF
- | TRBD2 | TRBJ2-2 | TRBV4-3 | TGCGCCAGCAGCCGAAGGACTAGCGGGGGGGCATTCACCGGGGAGCTGTTTTTT | CASSRRTSGGAFTGELFF
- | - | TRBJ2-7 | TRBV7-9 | TGTGCCAGCAGCTGGACAGCTAGCTCCTACGAGCAGTACTTC | CASSWTASSYEQYF
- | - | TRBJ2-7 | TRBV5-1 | TGCGCCAGCAGCTTGGGGGCAGGGGACGAGCAGTACTTC | CASSLGAGDEQYF
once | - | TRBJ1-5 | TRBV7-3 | TGTGCCAGCAGCCTGGGGGGGCTGGGTCAGCCCCAGCATTTT | CASSLGGLGQPQHF
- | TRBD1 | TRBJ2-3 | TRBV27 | TGTGCCAGCAGTTTCGACAGGGCGGCAGATACGCAGTATTTT | CASSFDRAADTQYF
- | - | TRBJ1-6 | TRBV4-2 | TGTGCCAGCAGCCAAGATTTCAGGGCAGGGGATTCACCCCTCCACTTT | CASSQDFRAGDSPLHF
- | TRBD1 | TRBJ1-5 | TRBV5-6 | TGTGCCAGCAGCTTGGGGTGGAAACAGGGGTTTCAGCCCCAGCATTTT | CASSLGWKQGFQPQHF
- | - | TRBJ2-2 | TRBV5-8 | TGTGCCAGCAGCTTGCAGGGTGGTGGCACCGGGGAGCTGTTTTTT | CASSLQGGGTGELFF
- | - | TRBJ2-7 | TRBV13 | TGTGCCAGCAGCTTCGGCGGGGAGTTGAACACCTACGAGCAGTACTTC | CASSFGGELNTYEQYF
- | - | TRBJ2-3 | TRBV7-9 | TGTTCCAGCAGCTTAGGGCTTGGAGGGTTCAGCACAGATACGCAGTATTTT | CSSSLGLGGFSTDTQYF
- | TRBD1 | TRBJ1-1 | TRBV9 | TGTGCCAGCAGCGTAAAGGGGGCCCAGAACACTGAAGCTTTCTTT | CASSVKGAQNTEAFF
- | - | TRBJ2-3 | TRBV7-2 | TGTGCCAGCAGCTTCCGGGGCACAGATACGCAGTATTTT | CASSFRGTDTQYF
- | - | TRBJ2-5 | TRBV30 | TGTGCCTGGATTCGGCAAGAGACCCAGTACTTC | CAWIRQETQYF
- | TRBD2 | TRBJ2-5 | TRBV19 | TGTGCCAGTAGTAAGGAGACTAGCGGGGGGCCCCGGGAGACCCAGTACTTC | CASSKETSGGPRETQYF
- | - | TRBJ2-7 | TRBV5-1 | TGCGCCAGCAGCTTGGGTGGGGGGGCGACCTACGAGCAGTACTTC | CASSLGGGATYEQYF
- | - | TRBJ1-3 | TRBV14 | TGTGCCAGCAGCCAAGTCGCAGACTGGTGGGGAGGCTCTGGAAACACCATATATTTT | CASSQVADWWGGSGNTIYF
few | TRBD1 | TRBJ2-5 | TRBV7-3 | TGTGCCAGCAGCTTAAAGCGGCAGGGGGCTGGGGAGACCCAGTACTTC | CASSLKRQGAGETQYF
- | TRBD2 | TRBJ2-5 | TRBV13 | TGTGCCAGCAGCTTAGGGGCCGGGAGGGCCCGTGAGCAGTACTTC | CASSLGAGRAREQYF
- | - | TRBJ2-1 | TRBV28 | TGTGCCAGCAGTGTGACGGGAGATGTGGTCAATGAGCAGTTCTTC | CASSVTGDVVNEQFF
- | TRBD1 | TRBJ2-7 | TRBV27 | TGTGCCAGCAGGAAACCGGGACAGGGGTTGGACGAGCAGTACTTC | CASRKPGQGLDEQYF
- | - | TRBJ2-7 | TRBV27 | TGTGCCAGCAGTTTAGCTCCGTTAGTCTACGAGCAGTACTTC | CASSLAPLVYEQYF
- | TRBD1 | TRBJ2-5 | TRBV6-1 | TGTGCCAGCAGCCCCGGGACAGGGGGCGGGGAGACCCAGTACTTC | CASSPGTGGGETQYF
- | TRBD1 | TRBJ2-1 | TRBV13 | TGTGCCAGCAGTCCCGGGACAGGCTTAGATGAGCAGTTCTTC | CASSPGTGLDEQFF
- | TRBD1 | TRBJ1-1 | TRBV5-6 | TGTGCCAGCAGCCACCTACCGGGACAGGGGGACACTGAAGCTTTCTTT | CASSHLPGQGDTEAFF
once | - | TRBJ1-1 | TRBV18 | TGTGCCAGCTCACCAGCGGAGGCCACTGAAGCTTTCTTT | CASSPAEATEAFF
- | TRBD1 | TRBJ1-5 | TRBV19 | TGTGCCAGTAGGACAGGGAACAATCAGCCCCAGCATTTT | CASRTGNNQPQHF
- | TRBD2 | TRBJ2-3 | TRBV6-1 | TGTGCCATCTCGAAACTAGCGGGAGACACAGATACGCAGTATTTT | CAISKLAGDTDTQYF
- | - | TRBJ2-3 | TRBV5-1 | TGCGCCAGCAGCTTGGGGCAGGTACGCACAGATACGCAGTATTTT | CASSLGQVRTDTQYF